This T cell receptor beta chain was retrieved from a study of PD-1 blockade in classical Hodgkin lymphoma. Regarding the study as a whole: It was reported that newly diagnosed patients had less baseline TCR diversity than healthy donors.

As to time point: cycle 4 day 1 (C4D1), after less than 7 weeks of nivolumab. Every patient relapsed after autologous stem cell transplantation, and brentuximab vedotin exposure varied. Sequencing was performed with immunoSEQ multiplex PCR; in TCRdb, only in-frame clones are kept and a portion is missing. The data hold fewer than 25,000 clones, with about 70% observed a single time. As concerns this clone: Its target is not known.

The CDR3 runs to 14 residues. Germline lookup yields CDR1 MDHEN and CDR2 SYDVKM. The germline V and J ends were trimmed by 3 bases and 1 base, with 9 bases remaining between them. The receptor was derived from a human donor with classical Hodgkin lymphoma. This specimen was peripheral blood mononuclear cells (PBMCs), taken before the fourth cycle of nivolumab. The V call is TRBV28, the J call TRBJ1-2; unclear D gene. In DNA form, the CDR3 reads TGTGCCAGCAGTTTGGAACAGCTTAACTATGGCTACACCTTC. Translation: CASSLEQLNYGYTF.